This T cell receptor (beta chain) was retrieved from a study of PD-1 blockade in classical Hodgkin lymphoma. In the study overall: Nivolumab was given intravenously to patients at 3 mg/kg every 2 weeks.

There was relapse after autologous stem cell transplantation in every patient, and there was variation in brentuximab vedotin exposure. V lost 2 bases and J lost 5; bases outside the gene matches: 5. The CDR3 is 16 residues long. Germline CDR1 reads SEHNR; CDR2 reads FQNEAQ (reference sequence). TCRdb keeps only in-frame clones here, not all; method: immunoSEQ multiplex PCR. The sample gives around 5,000 clones, 63% of which show up once; under 70% is in the top ten. The chain uses TRBV7-9 and TRBJ2-3, with TRBD2 matching 12 bases. The clonotype originates from a human donor with classical Hodgkin lymphoma. The sequences come from peripheral blood mononuclear cells (PBMCs), collected at baseline. Here the CDR3 DNA reads TGTGCCAGCAGCTTACCTAGCGGGGGGGCTGGAGATACGCAGTATTTT. This translates into CASSLPSGGAGDTQYF.